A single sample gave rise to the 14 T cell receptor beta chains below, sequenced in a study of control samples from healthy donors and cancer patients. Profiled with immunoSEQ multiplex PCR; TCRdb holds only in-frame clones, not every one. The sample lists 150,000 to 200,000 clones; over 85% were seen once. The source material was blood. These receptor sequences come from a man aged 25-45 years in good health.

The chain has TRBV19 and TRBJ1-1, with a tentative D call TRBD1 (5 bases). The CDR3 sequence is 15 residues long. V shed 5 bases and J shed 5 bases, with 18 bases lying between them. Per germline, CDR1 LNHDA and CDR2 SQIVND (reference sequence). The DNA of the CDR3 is TGTGCCAGTAGTCCCCAACAGGTACAGTTAACTGAAGCTTTCTTT. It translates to CASSPQQVQLTEAFF. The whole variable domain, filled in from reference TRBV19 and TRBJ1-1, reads DGGITQSPKYLFRKEGQNVTLSCEQNLNHDAMYWYRQDPGQGLRLIYYSQIVNDFQKGDIAEGYSVSREKKESFPLTVTSAQKNPTAFYLCASSPQQVQLTEAFFGQGTRLTVV.

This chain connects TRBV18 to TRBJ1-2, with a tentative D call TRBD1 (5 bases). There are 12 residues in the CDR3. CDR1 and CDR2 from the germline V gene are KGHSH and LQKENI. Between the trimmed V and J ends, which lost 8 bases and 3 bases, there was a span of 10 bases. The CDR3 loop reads CASKGEDYGYTF. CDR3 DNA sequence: TGTGCCAGCAAAGGGGAAGACTATGGCTACACCTTC.

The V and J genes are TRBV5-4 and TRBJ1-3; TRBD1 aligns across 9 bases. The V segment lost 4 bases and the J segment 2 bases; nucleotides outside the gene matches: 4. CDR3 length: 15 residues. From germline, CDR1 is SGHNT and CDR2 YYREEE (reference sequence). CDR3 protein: CASSPGQGPGNTIYF. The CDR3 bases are TGTGCCAGCAGCCCGGGACAGGGCCCTGGAAACACCATATATTTT. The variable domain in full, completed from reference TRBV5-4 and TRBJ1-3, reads ETGVTQSPTHLIKTRGQQVTLRCSSQSGHNTVSWYQQALGQGPQFIFQYYREEENGRGNFPPRFSGLQFPNYSSELNVNALELDDSALYLCASSPGQGPGNTIYFGEGSWLTVV.

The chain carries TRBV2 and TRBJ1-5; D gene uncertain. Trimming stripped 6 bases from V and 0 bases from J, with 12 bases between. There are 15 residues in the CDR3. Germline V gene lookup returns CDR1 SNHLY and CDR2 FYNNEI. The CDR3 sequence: CASSLDKHSNQPQHF. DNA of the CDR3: TGTGCCAGCAGCTTAGACAAACATAGCAATCAGCCCCAGCATTTT.

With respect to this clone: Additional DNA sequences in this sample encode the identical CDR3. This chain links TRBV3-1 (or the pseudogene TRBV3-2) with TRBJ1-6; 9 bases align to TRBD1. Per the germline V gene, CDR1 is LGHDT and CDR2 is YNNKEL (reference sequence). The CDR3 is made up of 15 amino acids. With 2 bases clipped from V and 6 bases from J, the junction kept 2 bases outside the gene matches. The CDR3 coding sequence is TGTGCCAGCAGCCAACCGGGACAGGGTAATTCACCCCTCCACTTT. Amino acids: CASSQPGQGNSPLHF.

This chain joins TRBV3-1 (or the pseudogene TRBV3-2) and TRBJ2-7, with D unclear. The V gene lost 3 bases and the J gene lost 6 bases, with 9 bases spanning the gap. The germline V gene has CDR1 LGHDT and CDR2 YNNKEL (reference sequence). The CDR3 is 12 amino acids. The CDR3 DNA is TGTGCCAGCAGCCATGGAAGTCTCGAGCAGTACTTC. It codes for CASSHGSLEQYF.

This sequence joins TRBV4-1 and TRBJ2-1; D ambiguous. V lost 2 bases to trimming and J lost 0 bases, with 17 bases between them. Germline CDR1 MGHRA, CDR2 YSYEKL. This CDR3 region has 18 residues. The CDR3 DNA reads TGCGCCAGCAGCCAATTGCTAGGACGTCCAAGCTCCTACAATGAGCAGTTCTTC. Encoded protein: CASSQLLGRPSSYNEQFF.

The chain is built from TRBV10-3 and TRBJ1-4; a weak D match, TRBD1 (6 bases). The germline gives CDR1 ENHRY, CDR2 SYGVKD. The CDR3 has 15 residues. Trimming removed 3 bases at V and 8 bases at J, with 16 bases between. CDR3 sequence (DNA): TGTGCCATCAGTGAAGGGGGACCCCCTGGGGAAAAACTGTTTTTT. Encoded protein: CAISEGGPPGEKLFF.

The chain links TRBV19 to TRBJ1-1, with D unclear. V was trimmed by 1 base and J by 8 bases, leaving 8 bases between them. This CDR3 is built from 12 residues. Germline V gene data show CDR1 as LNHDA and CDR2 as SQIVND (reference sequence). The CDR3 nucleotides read TGTGCCAGTAGTATAGTAGGGAGAGAAGCTTTCTTT. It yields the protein CASSIVGREAFF. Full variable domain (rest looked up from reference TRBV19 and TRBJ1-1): DGGITQSPKYLFRKEGQNVTLSCEQNLNHDAMYWYRQDPGQGLRLIYYSQIVNDFQKGDIAEGYSVSREKKESFPLTVTSAQKNPTAFYLCASSIVGREAFFGQGTRLTVV.

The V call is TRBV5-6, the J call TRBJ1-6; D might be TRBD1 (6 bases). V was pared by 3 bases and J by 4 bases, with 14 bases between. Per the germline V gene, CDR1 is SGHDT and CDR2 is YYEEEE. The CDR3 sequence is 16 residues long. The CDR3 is CASSSPGQTYNSPLHF. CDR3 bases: TGTGCCAGCAGCTCACCAGGACAGACTTATAATTCACCCCTCCACTTT.

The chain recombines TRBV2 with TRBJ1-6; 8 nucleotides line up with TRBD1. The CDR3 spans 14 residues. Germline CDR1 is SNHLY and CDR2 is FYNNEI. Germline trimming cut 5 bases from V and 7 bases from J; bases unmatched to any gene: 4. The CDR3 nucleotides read TGTGCCAGCAGTAGCGACAGGGGAAATTCACCCCTCCACTTT. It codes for CASSSDRGNSPLHF.

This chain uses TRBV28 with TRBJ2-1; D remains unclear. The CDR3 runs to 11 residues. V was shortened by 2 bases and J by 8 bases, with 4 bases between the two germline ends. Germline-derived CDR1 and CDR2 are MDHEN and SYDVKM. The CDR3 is CASSLGDEQFF. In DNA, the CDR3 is TGTGCCAGCAGTTTAGGGGATGAGCAGTTCTTC.

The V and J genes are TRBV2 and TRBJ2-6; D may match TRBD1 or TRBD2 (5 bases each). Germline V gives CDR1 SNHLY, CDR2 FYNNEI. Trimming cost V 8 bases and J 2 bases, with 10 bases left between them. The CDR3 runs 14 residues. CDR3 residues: CASFLGAGANVLTF. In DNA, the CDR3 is TGTGCCAGCTTTCTGGGGGCTGGGGCCAACGTCCTGACTTTC. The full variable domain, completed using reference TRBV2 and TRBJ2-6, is EPEVTQTPSHQVTQMGQEVILRCVPISNHLYFYWYRQILGQKVEFLVSFYNNEISEKSEIFDDQFSVERPDGSNFTLKIRSTKLEDSAMYFCASFLGAGANVLTFGAGSRLTVL.

Here the CDR3 reads CASSLGASGNGKQFF. The CDR3 nucleotides are TGCGCCAGCAGCTTGGGTGCTAGCGGGAATGGGAAGCAGTTCTTC. The gene calls are TRBV5-1 and TRBJ2-1; the match to TRBD2 covers 9 bases. The J segment lost 11 bases and the V segment lost 0 bases, leaving 9 bases of the junction unmatched. CDR3 length: 15 amino acids. The germline CDR1 and CDR2 sequences are SGHRS and YFSETQ.